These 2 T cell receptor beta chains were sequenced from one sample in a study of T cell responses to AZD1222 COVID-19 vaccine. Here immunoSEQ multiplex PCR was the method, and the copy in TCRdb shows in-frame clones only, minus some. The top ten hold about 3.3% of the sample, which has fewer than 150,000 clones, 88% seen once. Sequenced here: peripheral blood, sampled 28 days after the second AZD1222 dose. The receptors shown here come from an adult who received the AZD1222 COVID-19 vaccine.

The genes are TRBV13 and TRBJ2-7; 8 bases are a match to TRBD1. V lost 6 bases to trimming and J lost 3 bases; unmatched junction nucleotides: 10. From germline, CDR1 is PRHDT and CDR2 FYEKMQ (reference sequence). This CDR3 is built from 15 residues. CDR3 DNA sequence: TGTGCCAGCAGTTCGACAGGGGAATCTCACTACGAGCAGTACTTC. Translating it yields CASSSTGESHYEQYF.

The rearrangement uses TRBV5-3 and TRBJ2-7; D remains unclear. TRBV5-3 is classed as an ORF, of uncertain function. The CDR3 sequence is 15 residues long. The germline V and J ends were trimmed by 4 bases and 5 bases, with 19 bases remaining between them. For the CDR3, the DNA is TGTGCCAGAAGCCCCCCACCCCGCGGAGCCCACGAGCAGTACTTC. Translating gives CARSPPPRGAHEQYF.